The rows below give T cell receptor beta chains drawn from one sample of a study of cytomegalovirus exposure and HLA in healthy donors. Sequenced by immunoSEQ multiplex PCR; TCRdb stores in-frame clones only, minus some. The top ten hold about 2.7% of the sample, which has more than 110,000 clones, around 85% seen once. What was sequenced was PBMCs. These receptors were taken from a young man in good health and CMV-seronegative. CDR3s include the opening cysteine and the closing phenylalanine or tryptophan. Each record gives: D gene, clone size, V gene, J gene, CDR3 protein, CDR3 DNA. D genes are given only for firm matches. Clone size, where shown, is once, few, many, or a class for clones that have expanded.

>TRBD1|.|TRBV11-3|TRBJ2-3
CASSVGTTGADTQYF
TGTGCCAGCAGCGTTGGGACCACAGGGGCAGATACGCAGTATTTT
>.|.|TRBV10-3|TRBJ2-1
CAISEYSWANEQFF
TGTGCCATCAGTGAGTACTCCTGGGCCAATGAGCAGTTCTTC
>.|few|TRBV29-1|TRBJ1-1
CSVTRVQTEAFF
TGCAGCGTTACCAGGGTACAGACTGAAGCTTTCTTT
>.|few|TRBV27|TRBJ2-6
CASSLFGGPTSGANVLTF
TGTGCCAGCAGTTTATTTGGGGGCCCGACGTCTGGGGCCAACGTCCTGACTTTC
>TRBD2|.|TRBV7-8|TRBJ2-1
CASSTTSGEAAEQFF
TGTGCCAGCAGCACGACTAGCGGGGAGGCCGCTGAGCAGTTCTTC
>TRBD1|.|TRBV29-1|TRBJ1-2
CSATTGTDYGYTF
TGCAGCGCTACGACAGGGACGGACTATGGCTACACCTTC
>TRBD1|.|TRBV10-2|TRBJ2-1
CASKDRASYNEQFF
TGCGCCAGCAAAGACAGGGCTTCCTACAATGAGCAGTTCTTC
>.|.|TRBV5-1|TRBJ1-5
CASRSGFKQPQHF
TGCGCCAGCAGATCGGGGTTCAAACAGCCCCAGCATTTT
>TRBD2|.|TRBV10-1|TRBJ2-3
CASSLSAGGGTDTQYF
TGCGCCAGCAGTCTCTCCGCGGGAGGGGGCACAGATACGCAGTATTTT
>.|once|TRBV28|TRBJ1-3
CASSPARGRNTIYF
TGTGCCAGCAGTCCGGCCAGGGGACGAAACACCATATATTTT
>.|.|TRBV29-1|TRBJ1-4
CSVAGANEKLFF
TGCAGCGTTGCAGGGGCTAATGAAAAACTGTTTTTT
>TRBD1|few|TRBV19|TRBJ2-7
CASSITQDRGYYEQYF
TGTGCCAGTAGTATAACGCAGGACAGGGGCTACTACGAGCAGTACTTC
>TRBD2|.|TRBV6-5|TRBJ2-7
CASSYQPSGRAYEQYF
TGTGCCAGCAGTTACCAACCTAGCGGGAGGGCCTACGAGCAGTACTTC
>TRBD2|.|TRBV10-2|TRBJ2-1
CASKGLAGTYNEQFF
TGCGCCAGCAAAGGGCTAGCGGGGACGTACAATGAGCAGTTCTTC
>TRBD2|.|TRBV13|TRBJ2-7
CASSLGGAGGSYEQYF
TGTGCCAGCAGCTTAGGCGGAGCGGGAGGATCCTACGAGCAGTACTTC
>.|.|TRBV5-6|TRBJ1-4
CASSLRAEEKLFF
TGTGCCAGCAGTCTCAGGGCAGAAGAAAAACTGTTTTTT
>.|.|TRBV5-1|TRBJ1-1
CASSFYLAGDTEAFF
TGCGCCAGCAGCTTCTACCTAGCAGGGGACACTGAAGCTTTCTTT
>TRBD2|.|TRBV4-1|TRBJ2-3
CASSQVGLAGDTQYF
TGCGCCAGCAGCCAAGTCGGACTAGCTGGAGATACGCAGTATTTT
>TRBD1|.|TRBV2|TRBJ1-1
CASSDRQGAEAFF
TGTGCCAGCAGTGATCGGCAGGGGGCTGAAGCTTTCTTT
>.|once|TRBV5-6|TRBJ1-5
CASSSTQARGQPQHF
TGTGCCAGCAGCTCGACACAGGCTAGGGGTCAGCCCCAGCATTTT
>.|few|TRBV2|TRBJ2-7
CASRQGTREQYF
TGTGCCAGCAGACAGGGGACTCGGGAGCAGTACTTC
>TRBD1|.|TRBV12-5|TRBJ2-3
CASGAGTGSYTQYF
TGTGCTAGTGGAGCAGGGACAGGGTCATATACGCAGTATTTT